What follows is one T cell receptor (beta chain) and its context. Its target is not known. TCRdb keeps only in-frame clones here, not all; method: immunoSEQ multiplex PCR. The table records 80,000 to 95,000 clones, more than 85% of them present only once. The CDR3 is 21 amino acids. Germline lookup yields CDR1 LNHDA and CDR2 SQIVND (reference sequence). V was pared by 5 bases and J by 3 bases, with 15 bases of the junction left unmatched. This entry comes from a study of graft-versus-host responses after intestinal transplantation. The gene calls are TRBV19 and TRBJ2-2; 16 positions agree with TRBD2. This sequence was found in a human donor who received an intestinal transplant. The specimen was unstimulated CD8+ T cells sorted from spleen or lymph node cells, collected before intestinal transplant. CDR3 protein: CASSWGQGGTSGGAHTGELFF. The CDR3 DNA reads TGTGCCAGTAGTTGGGGACAGGGAGGGACTAGCGGGGGGGCCCACACCGGGGAGCTGTTTTTT.